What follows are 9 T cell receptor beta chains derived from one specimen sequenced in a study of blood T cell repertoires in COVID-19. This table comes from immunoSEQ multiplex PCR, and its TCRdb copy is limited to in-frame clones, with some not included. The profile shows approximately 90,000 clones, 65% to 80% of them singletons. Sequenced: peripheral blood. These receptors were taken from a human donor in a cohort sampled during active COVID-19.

This chain's CDR3 is CASRATMGGRGDEQFF. As DNA, the CDR3 is TGTGCCAGCAGGGCGACGATGGGGGGTAGAGGGGATGAGCAGTTCTTC. The chain couples TRBV2 to TRBJ2-1; a possible D gene is TRBD2 (6 bases). The CDR3 consists of 16 residues. From germline, CDR1 is SNHLY and CDR2 FYNNEI. The V and J ends lost 6 bases and 8 bases respectively, with 23 bases between them.

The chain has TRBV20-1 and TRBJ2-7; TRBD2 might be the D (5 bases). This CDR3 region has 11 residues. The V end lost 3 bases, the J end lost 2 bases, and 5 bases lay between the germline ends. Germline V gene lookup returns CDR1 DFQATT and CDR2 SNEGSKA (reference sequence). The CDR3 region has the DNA TGCAGTGCTAGCGGGACCTACGAGCAGTACTTC. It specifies CSASGTYEQYF.

The CDR3 is CASSLDHRQGSNEQFF. The CDR3 DNA is TGTGCCAGCAGCTTAGATCATCGACAGGGGTCAAATGAGCAGTTCTTC. The J gene is TRBJ2-1, the V gene TRBV11-2, with 8 nucleotides matching TRBD1. CDR1 is SGHAT, CDR2 FQNNGV, per germline. V shed 0 bases and J 7 bases; nucleotides not matched to a gene: 8. This CDR3 region has 16 residues.

Written as DNA, the CDR3 is TGTGCCCACGGCTGGGCGGGGGGAAGGGATACGCAGTATTTT. It is translated as CAHGWAGGRDTQYF. The chain couples TRBV28 to TRBJ2-3, with 8 bases aligning to TRBD2. Germline V lookup: CDR1 MDHEN, CDR2 SYDVKM. Unmatched junction bases numbered 13, after V lost 11 bases and J lost 6 bases. This CDR3 spans 14 amino acids. The whole variable domain, filled in from reference TRBV28 and TRBJ2-3, reads DVKVTQSSRYLVKRTGEKVFLECVQDMDHENMFWYRQDPGLGLRLIYFSYDVKMKEKGDIPEGYSVSREKKERFSLILESASTNQTSMYLCAHGWAGGRDTQYFGPGTRLTVL.

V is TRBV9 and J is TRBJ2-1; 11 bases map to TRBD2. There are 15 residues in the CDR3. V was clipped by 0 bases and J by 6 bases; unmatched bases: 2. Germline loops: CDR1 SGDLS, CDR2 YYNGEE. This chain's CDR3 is CASSVELAGGNEQFF. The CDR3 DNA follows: TGTGCCAGCAGCGTAGAGCTAGCGGGAGGCAATGAGCAGTTCTTC.

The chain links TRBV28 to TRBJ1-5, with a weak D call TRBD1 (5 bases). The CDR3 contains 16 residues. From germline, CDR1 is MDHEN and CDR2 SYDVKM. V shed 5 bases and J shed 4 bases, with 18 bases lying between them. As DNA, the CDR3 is TGTGCCAGCAGTATCTGGACTTGGGGGGGAAATCAGCCCCAGCATTTT. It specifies CASSIWTWGGNQPQHF.

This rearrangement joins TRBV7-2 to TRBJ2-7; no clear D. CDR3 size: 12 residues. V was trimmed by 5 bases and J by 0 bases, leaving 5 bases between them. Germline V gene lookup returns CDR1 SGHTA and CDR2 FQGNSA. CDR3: CASSPSSYEQYF. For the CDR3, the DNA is TGTGCCAGCAGCCCGAGCTCCTACGAGCAGTACTTC.

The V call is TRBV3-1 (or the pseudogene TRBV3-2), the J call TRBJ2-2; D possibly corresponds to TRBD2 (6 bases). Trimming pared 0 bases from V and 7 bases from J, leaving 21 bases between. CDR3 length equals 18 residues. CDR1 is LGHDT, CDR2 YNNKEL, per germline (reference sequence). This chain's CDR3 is CASSQDEVYRMGGGELFF. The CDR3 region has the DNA TGTGCCAGCAGCCAAGATGAGGTCTACCGAATGGGGGGCGGGGAGCTGTTTTTT.

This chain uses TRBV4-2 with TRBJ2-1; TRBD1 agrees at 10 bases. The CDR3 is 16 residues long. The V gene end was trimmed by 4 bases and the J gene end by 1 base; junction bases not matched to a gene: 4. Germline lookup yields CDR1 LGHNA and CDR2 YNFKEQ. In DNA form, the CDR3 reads TGTGCCAGCAGCCTAAGGGACAGGGGATCCTACAATGAGCAGTTCTTC. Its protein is CASSLRDRGSYNEQFF.